Listed below are T cell receptor beta chains from one sample, sequenced in a study of early T cells in non-severe SARS-CoV-2 infection. TCRdb reprocessed the 5' RACE reads via MiXCR and lists one record per CDR3 protein. The sample records 63,000 or so distinct CDR3 sequences, over 9.5% being singletons. The source was whole blood, collected at baseline. These receptors were taken from an adult who was a healthcare worker with PCR-confirmed SARS-CoV-2 infection or an uninfected control (not recorded which). Both conserved end residues are trimmed from each CDR3. D genes are given only for firm matches.

TRBV5-6	TRBJ2-4	.	ASSQGTIGKNIQY
TRBV10-2	TRBJ2-5	.	ASPENGEIQTQY
TRBV3-1	TRBJ2-6	.	ASSLAAGANVLT
TRBV2	TRBJ2-4	TRBD1	ASRQGDIQY
TRBV29-1	TRBJ2-1	.	SVFQVVVRRYGSEQF
TRBV6-6	TRBJ2-3	.	ASTEATGILTDTQY
TRBV7-9	TRBJ2-3	TRBD1	ASSALTGGTDTQY
TRBV27	TRBJ1-2	TRBD1	ATRRLGQEDYGYT
TRBV20-1	TRBJ2-5	TRBD1	SARVWGQQETQY
TRBV6-5	TRBJ1-1	TRBD1	ASRKGQLLLNTEAF
TRBV30	TRBJ2-3	TRBD2	AWRRAGGRTDTQY